The entry below describes one T cell receptor (beta chain). Its matching antigen is unknown. This sample was taken from a study of CD8+ T cells in alopecia areata. Whole-study context: Oral tofacitinib, 5 to 10 mg twice daily, was given in an open-label trial. Study conclusions and caveats: Compared with normal scalp, lesional scalp had higher clonality and more expanded CD8+ clones. In blood and scalp, many expanded lesional clones persisted during tofacitinib. Significant decreases in scalp clonality and expanded CD8+ clones followed tofacitinib treatment.

Extracted RNA was reverse transcribed into cDNA, the sequencing template. TCRdb's table, derived via immunoSEQ multiplex PCR, lists solely in-frame clones and lacks some. This table holds some 200,000 clones, 50% to 60% found once. Treatment in this sample: oral pan-JAK inhibitor, 5-10 mg twice daily. This CDR3 has 14 residues. CDR1 is SGHDT, CDR2 YYEEEE, per germline. Trimming removed 2 bases from V and 2 bases from J, with 8 bases in between. The specimen comprised CD4+ T cells sorted from blood, sampled at week 4, from a patient treated with tofacitinib. The source of this sequence is a human donor with alopecia areata. The gene calls are TRBV5-6 and TRBJ1-5; D gene uncertain. CDR3 residues: CASSFGVGNQPQHF. The CDR3 bases are TGTGCCAGCAGCTTTGGAGTGGGCAATCAGCCCCAGCATTTT. Full variable domain (outside the CDR3, taken from reference TRBV5-6 and TRBJ1-5): DAGVTQSPTHLIKTRGQQVTLRCSPKSGHDTVSWYQQALGQGPQFIFQYYEEEERQRGNFPDRFSGHQFPNYSSELNVNALLLGDSALYLCASSFGVGNQPQHFGDGTRLSIL.